This T cell receptor (beta chain) appears in the sequencing data of a study of low-dose radiotherapy and immunotherapy resistance in tumors. Time point: before trial treatment. TRAV- and TRBV-specific primers primed first-strand cDNA, covering alpha and beta chains. Over approximately 20 PCR cycles, TCRs were amplified from a constant-region primer and V-primer adapter. TCRdb independently ran MiXCR on the reads; one entry per CDR3 protein. This sample yields tens of thousands of distinct CDR3 sequences, of which 15% to 20% are seen a single time; 2.5% to 3.5% belongs to the top ten. This sequence originates from a male donor with prostate cancer. The material was PBMCs, obtained before treatment.

The CDR3 reads CSGDRNEQFF. CDR3 nucleotides: TGCAGCGGGGACCGGAATGAGCAGTTCTTC. The chain combines TRBV29-1 with TRBJ2-1; D possibly matches TRBD1 or TRBD2 (5 bases each). The germline CDR1 and CDR2 sequences are SQVTM and ANQGSEA. Trimming removed 7 bases at V and 7 bases at J, with 8 bases between. The CDR3 totals 10 residues.